This T cell receptor (beta chain) comes out of a study of CD8+ T cells in alopecia areata. Study-wide points: Clonality was higher in lesional than normal scalp, especially in alopecia totalis/universalis. Researchers reported that TCR sharing among patients proved less clear than in mice, possibly HLA-linked.

The CDR3 length is 13 residues. The V gene lost 4 bases and the J gene lost 0 bases, with 7 bases spanning the gap. Looked up from germline, CDR1 is SQVTM and CDR2 is ANQGSEA. Extraction of RNA preceded its reverse transcription into cDNA, which served as the sequencing template. Profiling relied on immunoSEQ multiplex PCR, and the TCRdb table lists in-frame clones only, not all of them. The top ten hold roughly 5.3% of the sample, which has over 150,000 clones, roughly 50% seen once. In the case of this clone: What it recognizes is unknown.

Sorting separated CD4+ and CD8+ T cells out of PBMCs. This sequence joins TRBV29-1 and TRBJ2-1; no firm D call. The TCR comes from a human donor in good health. What was sequenced was CD8+ T cells sorted from blood. The CDR3 here is CSVGRSSYNEQFF. As DNA, the CDR3 is TGCAGCGTTGGAAGGAGCTCCTACAATGAGCAGTTCTTC.